This entry describes one T cell receptor beta chain. This sample was taken from a study of cytomegalovirus exposure and HLA in healthy donors. This CDR3 comprises 15 residues. Unmatched junction bases numbered 9, after V lost 5 bases and J lost 2 bases. The germline gives CDR1 SNHLY, CDR2 FYNNEI. Some clones are missing from TCRdb's copy, which holds only in-frame ones; the method was immunoSEQ multiplex PCR. The data contain approximately 160,000 clones, roughly 90% of them singletons. Source material: PBMCs. This sequence originates from a young man in good health and CMV-seropositive. V usage is TRBV2 and J usage is TRBJ2-7; TRBD2 aligns across 7 bases. CDR3 amino acids: CASSSTSVFTYEQYF. In DNA, the CDR3 is TGTGCCAGCAGTTCTACTAGCGTATTTACCTACGAGCAGTACTTC.